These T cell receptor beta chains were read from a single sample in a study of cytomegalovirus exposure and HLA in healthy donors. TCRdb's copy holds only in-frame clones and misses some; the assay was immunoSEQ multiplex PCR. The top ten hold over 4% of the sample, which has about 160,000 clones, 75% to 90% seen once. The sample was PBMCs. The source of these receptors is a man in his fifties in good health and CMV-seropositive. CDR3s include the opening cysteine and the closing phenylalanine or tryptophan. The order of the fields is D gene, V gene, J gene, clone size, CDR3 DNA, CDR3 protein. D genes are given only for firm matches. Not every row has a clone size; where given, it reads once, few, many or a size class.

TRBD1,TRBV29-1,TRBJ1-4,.,TGCAGCGTTGAATCCTCCGGGACAGCTTTAGTTTTT,CSVESSGTALVF
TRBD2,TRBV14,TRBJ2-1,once,TGTGCCAGCAGCCAGCCCGGGACTATCTACAATGAGCAGTTCTTC,CASSQPGTIYNEQFF
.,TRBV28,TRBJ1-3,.,TGTGCCAGCAGTTTCGGAGGGAGCTCTGGAAACACCATATATTTT,CASSFGGSSGNTIYF
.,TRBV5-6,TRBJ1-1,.,TGTGCCAGCAGCTTGGCCTCCGGGATTGAAGCTTTCTTT,CASSLASGIEAFF
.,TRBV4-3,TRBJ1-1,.,TGCGCCAGCAGCCAAGATCTTGTCCGGGAAGCTTTCTTT,CASSQDLVREAFF
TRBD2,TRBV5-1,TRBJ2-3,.,TGCGCCAGCAGCGTCCCTTCTAGCGGGAGTATAGATACGCAGTATTTT,CASSVPSSGSIDTQYF
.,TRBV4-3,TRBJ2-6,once,TGCGCCAGCAGCCAAGATAGGGGTACTGGGGCCAACGTCCTGACTTTC,CASSQDRGTGANVLTF
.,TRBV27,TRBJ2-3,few,TGTGCCAGCAGCATTACTTCCAGCACAGATACGCAGTATTTT,CASSITSSTDTQYF
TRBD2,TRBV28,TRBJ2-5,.,TGTGCCAGCAGTCGGACTAGCGGGGGGTGGGAGACCCAGTACTTC,CASSRTSGGWETQYF
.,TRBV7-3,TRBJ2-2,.,TGTGCCAGCAGCTCCAGGGGATTGGGCGGGGAGCTGTTTTTT,CASSSRGLGGELFF
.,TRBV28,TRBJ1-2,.,TGTGCCAGCAGTGATAGGTCCCTCAGAGGCTATGGCTACACCTTC,CASSDRSLRGYGYTF
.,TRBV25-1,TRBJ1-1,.,TGTGCCAGCAGTGAAATGGTTCACCCCAGGGACACTGAAGCTTTCTTT,CASSEMVHPRDTEAFF
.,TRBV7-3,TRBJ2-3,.,TGTGCCAGCAGCTTGCCGGGACACGGAACGCAGTATTTT,CASSLPGHGTQYF
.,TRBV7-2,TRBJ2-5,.,TGTGCCAGCAGGGGACAAGATTTGACCCAGTACTTC,CASRGQDLTQYF
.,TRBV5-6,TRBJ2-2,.,TGTGCCAGCAGCTTGGTGGCCGGGTCTGGGACCGGGGAGCTGTTTTTT,CASSLVAGSGTGELFF
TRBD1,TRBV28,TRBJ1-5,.,TGTGCCAGCAGATCCTACAGGGGAAGCTATCAGCCCCAGCATTTT,CASRSYRGSYQPQHF
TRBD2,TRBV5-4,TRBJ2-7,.,TGTGCCAGCAGCTTGGGGGGACTAGCGGGTGTCTACGAGCAGTACTTC,CASSLGGLAGVYEQYF
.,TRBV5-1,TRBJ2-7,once,TGCGCCAGCAGCGAGGCAGGGAACTCCTACGAGCAGTACTTC,CASSEAGNSYEQYF
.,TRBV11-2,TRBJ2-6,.,TGTGCCAGCAGCTTAGCTAACTCTGGGGCCAACGTCCTGACTTTC,CASSLANSGANVLTF